This passage covers 17 T cell receptor beta chains from one sample sequenced in a study of blood T cell repertoires in COVID-19 (dated by TCRdb to about 2020). The method was the immunoSEQ multiplex PCR assay. What TCRdb holds here is the immuneACCESS table cut down to in-frame rearrangements. Part of the clones is not present; checked against another copy, under half of the missing clones reflect an unresolved V gene, and the others are unexplained. The sample yields 150,000 to 200,000 clones; about 77% were counted once. The ten largest clones represent around 17% of the sample. Source material: PBMCs or T cells enriched from blood (not recorded which). These receptors were taken from a woman aged 45-65 years with acute COVID-19.

The chain recombines TRBV6-1 with TRBJ1-1; D unresolved. Germline V gene lookup returns CDR1 MNHNS and CDR2 SASEGT. The CDR3 extends over 13 amino acids. V lost 2 bases and J 2 bases, leaving 6 bases between the germline ends. CDR3 nucleotide sequence: TGTGCCAGCAGTGAACAGTTCAACACTGAAGCTTTCTTT. Translation: CASSEQFNTEAFF.

The chain carries TRBV4-3 and TRBJ1-2, with D hard to call. The CDR3 extends over 14 amino acids. CDR1 and CDR2 (germline): LGHNA, YSLEER. Trimming took 2 bases from V and 4 from J, leaving 11 bases between them. The CDR3, as DNA: TGCGCCAGCAGCCAAAGCCGGGGTTCCTATGGCTACACCTTC. Translation: CASSQSRGSYGYTF.

This sequence joins TRBV19 and TRBJ2-6; tentatively, D is TRBD2 (6 bases). Germline V gene sequence: CDR1 LNHDA, CDR2 SQIVND (reference sequence). CDR3 length: 16 amino acids. The ends were cut back, 2 bases at V and 4 bases at J, with 12 bases in the middle. CDR3 amino acids: CASSIPRGSGANVLTF. The CDR3 nucleotides are TGTGCCAGTAGTATACCCCGGGGGTCCGGGGCCAACGTCCTGACTTTC.

The chain is built from TRBV5-6 and TRBJ1-3; tentative D call: TRBD1 (5 bases). The CDR3 contains 16 residues. V gave up 0 bases and J gave up 0 bases, with 10 bases separating them. Germline V gives CDR1 SGHDT, CDR2 YYEEEE. The CDR3 is CASSLDRFSSGNTIYF. The CDR3 DNA reads as TGTGCCAGCAGCTTGGACAGGTTTAGCTCTGGAAACACCATATATTTT.

V is TRBV24-1 and J is TRBJ2-5; tentative D call: TRBD1 (6 bases). The CDR3 runs to 15 residues. The V gene's germline CDR1 is KGHDR and CDR2 SFDVKD. V shed 7 bases and J shed 5 bases, with 19 bases lying between them. The CDR3, as DNA: TGTGCCACCAGCCCAGGGGATCCCGGCGGGGAGACCCAGTACTTC. It codes for CATSPGDPGGETQYF.

The chain couples TRBV19 to TRBJ2-1, with 9 bases that match TRBD2. CDR3 size: 15 residues. Germline trimming cut 0 bases from V and 6 bases from J; bases unmatched to any gene: 3. In germline, CDR1 is LNHDA, CDR2 SQIVND (reference sequence). Here the CDR3 DNA reads TGTGCCAGTAGTATAGATCGGGGACTAGCCAATGAGCAGTTCTTC. Its translation: CASSIDRGLANEQFF.

This chain connects TRBV5-8 to TRBJ2-3, with 8 bases identical to TRBD2. The CDR3 is made up of 16 amino acids. Germline-derived CDR1 and CDR2 are SGHTS and YDEGEE. After removal of 1 base from V and 6 bases from J, the junction contained 10 bases not matched to a gene. The DNA for the CDR3 is TGTGCCAGCAGCTTGCTTGGGACTAGGGTGCGGGATACGCAGTATTTT. Protein sequence: CASSLLGTRVRDTQYF.

The chain combines TRBV27 with TRBJ2-5; TRBD1 matches 7 bases. The CDR3 contains 14 residues. Germline V lookup: CDR1 MNHEY, CDR2 SMNVEV (reference sequence). Trimming at V came to 6 bases and at J to 2 bases, leaving 6 bases not matched to a gene. The chain's CDR3 is CASRVPGQQETQYF. The CDR3 region has the DNA TGTGCCAGCAGGGTTCCGGGACAGCAAGAGACCCAGTACTTC.

The V gene is TRBV2, the J gene TRBJ2-5; 9 bases agree with TRBD2. In germline, CDR1 is SNHLY, CDR2 FYNNEI. V trimming: 6 bases; J trimming: 1 base; junction bases outside the gene matches: 6. CDR3 length: 15 residues. CDR3 sequence (DNA): TGTGCCAGCAGCCCCGTAGCGGGGGCCCAAGAGACCCAGTACTTC. Its translation is CASSPVAGAQETQYF.

The chain recombines TRBV2 with TRBJ1-4, with D possibly being TRBD1 (5 bases). Germline V CDR1 and CDR2: SNHLY, FYNNEI. V lost 3 bases and J lost 5, with 10 bases in between. The CDR3 has 14 amino acids. CDR3 amino acids: CASSDPAGNEKLFF. The CDR3 bases are TGTGCCAGCAGTGACCCGGCAGGGAATGAAAAACTGTTTTTT.

The table lists this clone with a few counts. This chain links TRBV5-1 with TRBJ2-2, with TRBD1 identical over 7 bases. Germline CDR1 and CDR2: SGHRS and YFSETQ. The CDR3 has 17 amino acids. V lost 0 bases to trimming and J lost 5 bases; unmatched junction nucleotides: 10. In DNA form, the CDR3 reads TGCGCCAGCAGCTTGGCCGGGCAGGGGGTTGGAACCGGGGAGCTGTTTTTT. Amino acids: CASSLAGQGVGTGELFF.

This clone was seen once. This chain uses TRBV7-2 with TRBJ1-6; 7 nucleotides agree with TRBD1. CDR1 and CDR2 from the germline V gene are SGHTA and FQGNSA. J was trimmed by 10 bases and V by 1 base; bases with no gene match: 10. The length of the CDR3 is 16 residues. The CDR3 is CASSLGRAGGLSPLHF. DNA of the CDR3: TGTGCCAGCAGCTTAGGGAGAGCAGGGGGGTTATCACCCCTCCACTTT.

The rearrangement links TRBV11-3 to TRBJ2-3; D is ambiguous. This CDR3 comprises 14 residues. Between the trimmed V and J ends, which lost 1 base and 1 base, there was a span of 6 bases. Germline V gene data show CDR1 as SGHNT and CDR2 as YENEEA. The CDR3 coding sequence is TGTGCCAGCAGCTTAGTGGGCGGCACAGATACGCAGTATTTT. Its translation is CASSLVGGTDTQYF.

This clone has just a few counts. V gene TRBV4-1 combines with J gene TRBJ2-5; D possibly corresponds to TRBD2 (5 bases). Germline loops: CDR1 MGHRA, CDR2 YSYEKL. Deletions cut 0 bases from V and 7 bases from J, with 6 bases between. The CDR3 spans 12 residues. The CDR3 protein is CASSQDGVTQYF. The CDR3 DNA sequence: TGCGCCAGCAGCCAAGACGGGGTGACCCAGTACTTC.

The chain combines TRBV27 with TRBJ2-1, with 10 nucleotides matching TRBD2. Germline loops: CDR1 MNHEY, CDR2 SMNVEV (reference sequence). With V trimmed by 5 bases and J by 7 bases, 5 bases remained unmatched. This CDR3 comprises 14 residues. This chain's CDR3 is CASSKASGGNEQFF. CDR3 coding DNA: TGTGCCAGCAGTAAGGCTAGCGGGGGAAATGAGCAGTTCTTC.

The rearrangement uses TRBV7-2 and TRBJ2-2; D call uncertain. The CDR3 spans 13 residues. Germline V gene sequence: CDR1 SGHTA, CDR2 FQGNSA. V was trimmed by 5 bases and J by 6 bases, leaving 10 bases between them. CDR3: CASSRYSSGELFF. CDR3 nucleotides: TGTGCCAGCAGCCGGTATAGCTCCGGGGAGCTGTTTTTT.

The gene calls are TRBV29-1 and TRBJ1-2, with TRBD1 identical over 7 bases. The CDR3 is 12 residues long. Germline CDR1 reads SQVTM; CDR2 reads ANQGSEA. V lost 5 bases, J lost 7 bases, and 7 bases stayed unmatched. This CDR3 reads CSVWTGAFGYTF. CDR3 sequence (DNA): TGCAGCGTTTGGACAGGTGCCTTTGGCTACACCTTC.